Each of the 5 T cell receptor beta chains below was sequenced from the same sample in a study of cytomegalovirus exposure and HLA in healthy donors. In the PCR, 60 Vbeta and 13 Jbeta primers were used. Measured with immunoSEQ multiplex PCR; TCRdb has only the in-frame clones, and not every one. This table has about 140,000 clones, more than 70% appearing once. The specimen sequenced was PBMCs. The receptor source for this set is a man between 45 and 60 years old in good health and CMV-seronegative.

The chain combines TRBV19 with TRBJ2-1; 15 bases are a match to TRBD2. The J segment lost 6 bases and the V segment lost 5 bases, leaving 14 bases of the junction unmatched. The CDR3 length is 19 residues. Per germline, CDR1 LNHDA and CDR2 SQIVND (reference sequence). The CDR3 protein is CASSEYGLAGGTYGNEQFF. The CDR3, as DNA: TGTGCCAGTAGTGAATATGGACTAGCGGGGGGGACTTACGGCAATGAGCAGTTCTTC.

This chain links TRBV7-9 with TRBJ1-6, with TRBD1 as a possible D gene (6 bases). Germline-derived CDR1 and CDR2 are SEHNR and FQNEAQ (reference sequence). Trimming took 5 bases from V and 7 from J, leaving 15 bases between them. The CDR3 extends over 15 amino acids. The CDR3 DNA sequence: TGTGCCAGCAGCCCAGAAGGACAGCCGAATTCACCCCTCCACTTT. Translating it yields CASSPEGQPNSPLHF.

The chain is built from TRBV5-8 and TRBJ1-2, with D possibly TRBD1 on 6 matching bases. Germline CDR1 and CDR2: SGHTS and YDEGEE. Trimming left V 0 bases short and J 2 bases short, with 14 bases between. The CDR3 length is 16 residues. CDR3 DNA sequence: TGTGCCAGCAGCTTGGCTTCGCAGGGGCTAAACTATGGCTACACCTTC. Protein product: CASSLASQGLNYGYTF.

The chain combines TRBV7-9 with TRBJ2-3; 9 nucleotides align to TRBD2. Trimming at V came to 5 bases and at J to 6 bases, leaving 15 bases not matched to a gene. The CDR3 covers 17 residues. Germline V CDR1 and CDR2: SEHNR, FQNEAQ (reference sequence). The CDR3, as DNA: TGTGCCAGCAGCGCCGATGGGACTAGCTGGTCCCCTGATACGCAGTATTTT. It encodes CASSADGTSWSPDTQYF.

This clone was found a few times. This sequence joins TRBV4-1 and TRBJ1-1, with unresolved D. The germline gives CDR1 MGHRA, CDR2 YSYEKL. This CDR3 has 12 amino acids. The germline V and J ends were trimmed by 8 bases and 5 bases, with 12 bases remaining between them. The CDR3 reads CASRAIGTEAFF. CDR3 nucleotide sequence: TGCGCCAGCCGCGCTATCGGGACTGAAGCTTTCTTT.